This TCR beta chain was sequenced in a study of blood T cell repertoires in COVID-19. Study-wide background: COVID-19 samples from acute and convalescent phases originated in the United States, Italy and Spain. The cDNA or gDNA used as material had been derived from T cells, B-cell-depleted T cells, or PBMCs.

From germline, CDR1 is MNHEY and CDR2 SMNVEV (reference sequence). Trimming cost V 3 bases and J 7 bases; bases outside gene matches: 2. The CDR3 sequence is 15 residues long. The table lists this clone with a few counts. Some clones are missing from TCRdb's copy, which holds only in-frame ones; the method was immunoSEQ multiplex PCR. The sample carries 140,000 or so clones, approximately 83% recorded once. Participants were aged roughly 18 to 89 years from approximately 25 US areas. Cohort 3 recovery required two negative PCRs, clearance, or symptom resolution. The receptor was isolated from a man aged 50 to 59 who had recovered from COVID-19. The specimen sequenced was PBMCs or T cells enriched from blood (not recorded which). The gene calls are TRBV27 and TRBJ2-1; the match to TRBD2 covers 14 bases. CDR3 nucleotide sequence: TGTGCCAGCAGTTTGACTAGCGGGGGGGTAAATGAGCAGTTCTTC. Translating it yields CASSLTSGGVNEQFF.